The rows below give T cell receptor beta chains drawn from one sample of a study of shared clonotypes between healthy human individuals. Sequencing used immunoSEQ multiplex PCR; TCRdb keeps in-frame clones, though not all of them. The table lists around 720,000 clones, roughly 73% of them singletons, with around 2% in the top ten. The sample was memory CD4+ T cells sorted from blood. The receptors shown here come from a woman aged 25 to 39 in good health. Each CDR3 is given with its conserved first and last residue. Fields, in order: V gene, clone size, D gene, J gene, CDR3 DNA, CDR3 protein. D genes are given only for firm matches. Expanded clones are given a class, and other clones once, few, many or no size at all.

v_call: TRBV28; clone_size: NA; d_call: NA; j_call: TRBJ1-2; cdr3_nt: TGTGCCAGCAGTAAAAACTATGGCTACACCTTC; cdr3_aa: CASSKNYGYTF
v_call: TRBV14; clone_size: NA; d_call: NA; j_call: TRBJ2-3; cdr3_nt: TGTGCCAGCAGCACCGGGGTATCACTCGGGGGTACGCAGTATTTT; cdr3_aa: CASSTGVSLGGTQYF
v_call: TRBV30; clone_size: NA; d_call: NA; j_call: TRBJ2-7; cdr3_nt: TGTGCCTGGTCTGGGCAGGCAGGGCGATACGAGCAGTACTTC; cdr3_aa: CAWSGQAGRYEQYF
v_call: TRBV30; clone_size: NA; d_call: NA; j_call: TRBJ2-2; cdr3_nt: TGTGCCTGGAAGCTACAGGGTGTAGGCGGGGAGCTGTTTTTT; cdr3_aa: CAWKLQGVGGELFF
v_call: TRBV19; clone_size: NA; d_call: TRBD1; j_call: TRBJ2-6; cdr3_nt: TGTGCCAGTACCCCACAGGCGACAGGGTATGCTGGGGCCAACGTCCTGACTTTC; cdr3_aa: CASTPQATGYAGANVLTF
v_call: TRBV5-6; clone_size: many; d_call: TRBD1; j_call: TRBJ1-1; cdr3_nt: TGTGCCAGCAGCGTGGGACAGCAGAACACTGAAGCTTTCTTT; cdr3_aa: CASSVGQQNTEAFF
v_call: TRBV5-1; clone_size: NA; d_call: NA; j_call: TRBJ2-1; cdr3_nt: TGCGCCAGCAGCCCCCTTATGGGGAACGACAATGAGCAGTTCTTC; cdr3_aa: CASSPLMGNDNEQFF
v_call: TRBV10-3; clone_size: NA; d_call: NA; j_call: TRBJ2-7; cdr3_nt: TGTGCCATCAAACGCGACGGGAGTTACGACGAGCAGTACTTC; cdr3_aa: CAIKRDGSYDEQYF
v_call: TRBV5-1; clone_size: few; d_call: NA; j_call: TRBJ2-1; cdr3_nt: TGCGCCAGCAGCTTGCAAGCAGGGAATGAGCAGTTCTTC; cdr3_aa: CASSLQAGNEQFF
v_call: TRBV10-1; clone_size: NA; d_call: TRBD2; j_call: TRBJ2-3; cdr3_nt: TGCGCCAGCAGTCCTAGCGGGAGGAGCACAGATACGCAGTATTTT; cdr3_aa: CASSPSGRSTDTQYF
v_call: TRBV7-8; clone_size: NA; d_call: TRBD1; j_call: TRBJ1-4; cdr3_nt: TGTGCCAGCAGCCCCTACCGGGACAGGGGCGCGAATGAAAAACTGTTTTTT; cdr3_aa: CASSPYRDRGANEKLFF
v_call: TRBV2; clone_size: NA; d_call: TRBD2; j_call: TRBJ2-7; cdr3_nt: TGTGCCACCGCAGCCCTCGGGAGGGGGAGTGAGCAGTACTTC; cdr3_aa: CATAALGRGSEQYF
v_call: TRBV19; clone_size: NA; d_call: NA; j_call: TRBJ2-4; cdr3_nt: TGTGCCAGTAGTATATTAGGAAAAAACATTCAGTACTTC; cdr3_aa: CASSILGKNIQYF
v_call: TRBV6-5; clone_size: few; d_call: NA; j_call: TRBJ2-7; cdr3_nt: TGTGCCAGCAGTTACTCGTTTGCCGGAACCTACGAGCAGTACTTC; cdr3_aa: CASSYSFAGTYEQYF
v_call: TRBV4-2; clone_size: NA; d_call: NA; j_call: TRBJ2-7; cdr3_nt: TGTGCCAGCAGCCAAGATCTGAGCAACTACGAGCAGTACTTC; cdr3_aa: CASSQDLSNYEQYF
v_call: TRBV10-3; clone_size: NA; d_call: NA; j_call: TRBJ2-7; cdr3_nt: TGTGCCATCAGTGATAACCTTTCCCCCTACGAGCAGTACTTC; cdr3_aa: CAISDNLSPYEQYF
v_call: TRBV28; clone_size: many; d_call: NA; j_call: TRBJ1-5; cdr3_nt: TGTGCCAGCAGTTTAAGGGACAATAGCAATCAGCCCCAGCATTTT; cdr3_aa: CASSLRDNSNQPQHF
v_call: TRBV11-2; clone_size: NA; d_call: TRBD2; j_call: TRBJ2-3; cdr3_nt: TGTGCCAGCAGTCGGGACTACCTAGCCACAGATACGCAGTATTTT; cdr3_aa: CASSRDYLATDTQYF
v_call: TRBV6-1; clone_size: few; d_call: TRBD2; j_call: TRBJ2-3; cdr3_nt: TGTGCCAGCAGTGAGGCGGTGGCTAGCGGGGGGGATACGCAGTATTTT; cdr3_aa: CASSEAVASGGDTQYF
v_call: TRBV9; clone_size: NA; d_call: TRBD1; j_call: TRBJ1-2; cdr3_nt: TGTGCCAGCAGCGTAGAGGGCCGGACAGGGGGAGGAGGCTACACCTTC; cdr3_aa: CASSVEGRTGGGGYTF
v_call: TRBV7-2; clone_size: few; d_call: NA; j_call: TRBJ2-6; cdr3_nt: TGTGCCAGCCGCGGGTTTTCTGGGGCCAACGTCCTGACTTTC; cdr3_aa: CASRGFSGANVLTF
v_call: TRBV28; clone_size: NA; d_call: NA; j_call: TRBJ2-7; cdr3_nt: TGTGCCAGCAGTTCCCCCGAGATAATCTACGAGCAGTACTTC; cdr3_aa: CASSSPEIIYEQYF
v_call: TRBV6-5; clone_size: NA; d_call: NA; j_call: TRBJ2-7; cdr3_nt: TGTGCCAGCAGTCTCCCTGGTTTGCCGGGGTACTTC; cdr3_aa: CASSLPGLPGYF
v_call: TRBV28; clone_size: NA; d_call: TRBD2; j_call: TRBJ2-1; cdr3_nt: TGTGCCAGCAGGGGCCGGATCTGGGTGAGAGCGGGAGTGGACAATGAGCAGTTCTTC; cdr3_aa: CASRGRIWVRAGVDNEQFF
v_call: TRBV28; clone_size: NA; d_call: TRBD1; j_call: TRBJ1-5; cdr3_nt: TGTGCCAGCAGTTTGGAGGGGGCGGGTCAGCCCCAGCATTTT; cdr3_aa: CASSLEGAGQPQHF
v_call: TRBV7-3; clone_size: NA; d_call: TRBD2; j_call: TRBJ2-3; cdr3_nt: TGTGCCAGCAGCTTAAGCCTAGCGGGCACAGATACGCAGTATTTT; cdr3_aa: CASSLSLAGTDTQYF
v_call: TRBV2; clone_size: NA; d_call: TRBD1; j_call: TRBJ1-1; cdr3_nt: TGTGCCAGCAGTGCGACAGGGATGAACACTGAAGCTTTCTTT; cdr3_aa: CASSATGMNTEAFF
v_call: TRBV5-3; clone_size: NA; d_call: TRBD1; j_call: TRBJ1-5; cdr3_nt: TGTGCCAGAAGCCCGCGGACAGGAGAGGGGAAGCAGCCCCAGCATTTT; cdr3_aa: CARSPRTGEGKQPQHF
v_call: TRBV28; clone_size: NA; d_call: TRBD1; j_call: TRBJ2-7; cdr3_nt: TGTGCCAGCAGCCCGGGACAGGGGATGGGCGAGCAGTACTTC; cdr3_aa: CASSPGQGMGEQYF
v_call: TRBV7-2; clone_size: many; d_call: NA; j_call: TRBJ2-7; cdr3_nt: TGTGCCAGCAGTCAAATTTCGGGAGTAGCGGCCGAGCAGTACTTC; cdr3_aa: CASSQISGVAAEQYF
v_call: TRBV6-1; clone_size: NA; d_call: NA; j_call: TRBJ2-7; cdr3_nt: TGTGCCACCCGGGGGGGACAGGGAGTAACCTACGAGCAGTACTTC; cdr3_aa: CATRGGQGVTYEQYF
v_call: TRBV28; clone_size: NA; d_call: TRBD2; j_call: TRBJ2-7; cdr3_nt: TGTGCCAGCAGTTCTAGCGGGAGGGCGGCCTACGAGCAGTACTTC; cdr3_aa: CASSSSGRAAYEQYF
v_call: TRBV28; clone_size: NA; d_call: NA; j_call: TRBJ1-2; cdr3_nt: TGTGCCAGCAGTTTACTGGCAGGGGCTAACTATGGCTACACCTTC; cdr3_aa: CASSLLAGANYGYTF
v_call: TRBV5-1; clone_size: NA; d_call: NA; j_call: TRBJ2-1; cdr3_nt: TGCGCCAGCAGCTCCCAGACCTCCCTAACGGACCAGTTCTTC; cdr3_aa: CASSSQTSLTDQFF
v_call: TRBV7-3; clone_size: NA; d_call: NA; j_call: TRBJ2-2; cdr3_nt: TGTGCCAGCAGCTTACTGAATGCCGGGGAGCTGTTTTTT; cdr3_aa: CASSLLNAGELFF
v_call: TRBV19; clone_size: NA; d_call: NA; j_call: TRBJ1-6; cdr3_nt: TGTGCCAGTAGTCTAAGTGGGAGCTCCTATAATTCACCCCTCCACTTT; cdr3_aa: CASSLSGSSYNSPLHF
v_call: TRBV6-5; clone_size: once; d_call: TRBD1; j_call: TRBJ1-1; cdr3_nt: TGTGCCAGCAGTTACGCCAGGGGGAGGACTGAAGCTTTCTTT; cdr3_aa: CASSYARGRTEAFF
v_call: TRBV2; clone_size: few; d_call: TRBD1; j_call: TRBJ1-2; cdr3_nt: TGTGCCAGCAGTGCGGACAGGGAGTACGGCTACACCTTC; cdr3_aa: CASSADREYGYTF
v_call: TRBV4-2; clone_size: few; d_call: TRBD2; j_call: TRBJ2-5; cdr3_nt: TGTGCCAGCAGCCAAGCGGGAGGGTCCAGGGAGACCCAGTACTTC; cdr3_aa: CASSQAGGSRETQYF
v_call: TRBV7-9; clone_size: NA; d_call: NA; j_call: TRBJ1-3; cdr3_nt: TGTGCCAGCAGCCGACAGGACCCCTCTGGAAACACCATATATTTT; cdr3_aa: CASSRQDPSGNTIYF
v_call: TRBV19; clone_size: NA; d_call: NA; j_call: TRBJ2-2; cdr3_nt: TGTGCCAGTAAGCCAGTCACTAACACCGGGGAGCTGTTTTTT; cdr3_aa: CASKPVTNTGELFF
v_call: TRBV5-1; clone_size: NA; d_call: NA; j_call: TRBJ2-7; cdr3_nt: TGCGCCAGCAGCGGAAATTCCTACGAGCAGTACTTC; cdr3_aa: CASSGNSYEQYF
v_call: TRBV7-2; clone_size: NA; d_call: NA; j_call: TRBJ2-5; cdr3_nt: TGTGCCAGCAGCAATCCGGGAGCTCAAGAGACCCAGTACTTC; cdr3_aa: CASSNPGAQETQYF
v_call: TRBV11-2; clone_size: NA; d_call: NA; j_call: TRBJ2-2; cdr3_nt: TGTGCCAGCCGGACTACGAACACCGGGGAGCTGTTTTTT; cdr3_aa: CASRTTNTGELFF
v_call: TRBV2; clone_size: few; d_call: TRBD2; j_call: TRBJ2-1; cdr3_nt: TGTGCCAGCAGACCGGGACTAGCGCCGCATGAGCAGTTCTTC; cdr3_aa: CASRPGLAPHEQFF
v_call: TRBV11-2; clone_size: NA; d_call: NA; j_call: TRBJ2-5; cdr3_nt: TGTGCCAGCAGCTCCCGGAGACGACACCAAGAGACCCAGTACTTC; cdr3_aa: CASSSRRRHQETQYF
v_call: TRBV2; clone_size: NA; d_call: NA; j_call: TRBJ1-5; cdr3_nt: TGTGCCAGCAGTCCCGAGCTCGCTAGCAATCAGCCCCAGCATTTT; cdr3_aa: CASSPELASNQPQHF